These 26 T cell receptor beta chains share one sample of origin, sequenced in a study of blood T cells in healthy people across ages. Through a sample-barcoded 5' primer and a J-beta primer mix, a second PCR was run for roughly 6 to 12 cycles. From the 5' RACE reads, TCRdb called clonotypes with MiXCR, one entry per CDR3 protein. The top ten hold just under 25% of the sample, which has about 580,000 distinct CDR3 sequences, 47% seen once. The material sequenced was blood. These receptors all stem from a man older than 75 in good health.

There are a few counts of this clonotype. V is TRBV6-5 and J is TRBJ1-1, with D possibly TRBD1 on 5 matching bases. CDR1 and CDR2 from the germline V gene are MNHEY and SVGAGI. The CDR3 consists of 14 residues. Between the trimmed V and J ends, which lost 0 bases and 4 bases, there was a span of 9 bases. CDR3 in amino acids: CASSYSKGVTEAFF. CDR3 nucleotide sequence: TGTGCCAGCAGTTACTCCAAAGGGGTCACTGAAGCTTTCTTT.

V usage is TRBV3-1 and J usage is TRBJ1-5; D remains unclear. Germline lookup yields CDR1 LGHDT and CDR2 YNNKEL (reference sequence). Trimming cost V 1 base and J 2 bases, with 6 bases left between them. The CDR3 length is 14 residues. CDR3 protein: CASSQVGRNQPQHF. Here the CDR3 DNA reads TGTGCCAGCAGCCAAGTCGGTCGCAATCAGCCCCAGCATTTT.

The J gene is TRBJ1-5, the V gene TRBV6-2 or TRBV6-3; no clear D gene. CDR3 length: 13 amino acids. Trimming shortened V by 5 bases and J by 4 bases, and 9 bases separated the two germline ends. Looked up from germline, CDR1 is MNHEY and CDR2 is SVGEGT. The CDR3 reads CASSDGLNQPQHF. The CDR3 region has the DNA TGTGCCAGCAGTGACGGGTTAAATCAGCCCCAGCATTTT.

V gene TRBV7-2 combines with J gene TRBJ1-5; 8 bases match TRBD1. Per germline, CDR1 SGHTA and CDR2 FQGNSA. CDR3 length: 16 residues. With 4 bases clipped from V and 0 bases from J, the junction kept 5 bases outside the gene matches. For the CDR3, the DNA is TGTGCCAGCAGCTCCTACGGGACAGGTAGCAATCAGCCCCAGCATTTT. Translated: CASSSYGTGSNQPQHF.

This clonotype has only one observation. V usage is TRBV29-1 and J usage is TRBJ2-5; tentatively, D is TRBD1 or TRBD2 (5 bases each). CDR3 length: 11 residues. Germline CDR1 reads SQVTM; CDR2 reads ANQGSEA. The DNA for the CDR3 is TGCAGAGCCGGGGCCCCGGAGGCCCAGTACTTC. Its protein is CRAGAPEAQYF.

The chain has TRBV9 and TRBJ2-7; 11 nucleotides align to TRBD2. With V trimmed by 4 bases and J by 7 bases, 16 bases remained unmatched. Germline-derived CDR1 and CDR2 are SGDLS and YYNGEE. The CDR3 consists of 17 residues. The chain's CDR3 is CASSSQGGLADFGEQYF. The CDR3 nucleotides read TGTGCCAGCAGCTCTCAGGGGGGACTAGCGGATTTTGGGGAGCAGTACTTC. The whole variable domain, remainder taken from reference TRBV9 and TRBJ2-7, is DSGVTQTPKHLITATGQRVTLRCSPRSGDLSVYWYQQSLDQGLQFLIQYYNGEERAKGNILERFSAQQFPDLHSELNLSSLELGDSALYFCASSSQGGLADFGEQYFGPGTRLTVT.

The gene calls are TRBV10-3 and TRBJ2-4, with D perhaps matching TRBD1 (5 bases). The DNA matches TRBJ2-7 better at its end, which makes the J call doubtful. Germline CDR1 and CDR2: ENHRY and SYGVKD. CDR3 length: 12 amino acids. CDR3 coding DNA: TGTGCCATCAGTGAACAGGCCTGCGAGCAGTACTTC. Amino acids: CAISEQACEQYF.

This rearrangement joins TRBV9 to TRBJ1-2, with unresolved D. V lost 6 bases and J lost 3, with 15 bases in between. The CDR3 loop spans 14 amino acids. The germline CDR1 and CDR2 sequences are SGDLS and YYNGEE. The CDR3: CASTSDPSHYGYTF. CDR3 DNA sequence: TGTGCCAGCACCTCGGACCCATCCCACTATGGCTACACCTTC.

The chain uses TRBV4-2 and TRBJ2-7, with TRBD2 matching over 7 bases. CDR1 is LGHNA and CDR2 is YNFKEQ in the germline V gene. The CDR3 is 16 amino acids. V shed 1 base, J shed 3 bases, and the junction held 9 bases outside the gene matches. This CDR3 reads CASSQVGSGTIYEQYF. CDR3 nucleotide sequence: TGTGCCAGCAGCCAAGTCGGGAGCGGGACCATCTACGAGCAGTACTTC.

There are a few counts of this clonotype. The chain links TRBV6-2 or TRBV6-3 to TRBJ2-7; no definite D call. Germline V gene data show CDR1 as MNHEY and CDR2 as SVGEGT. This CDR3 has 14 amino acids. The V end was cut by 3 bases, the J end by 0 bases, with 9 bases between. The CDR3, as DNA: TGTGCCAGCAGTTATATGACTCGCTCCTACGAGCAGTACTTC. Translating gives CASSYMTRSYEQYF.

The sample holds one count of this clonotype. V and J are TRBV7-9 and TRBJ2-3; weak D call: TRBD2 (5 bases). V was cut by 5 bases and J by 10 bases, with 16 bases left in between. From germline, CDR1 is SEHNR and CDR2 FQNEAQ (reference sequence). This CDR3 comprises 13 residues. The CDR3 spells CASSVEGLMAQYF. The CDR3 DNA follows: TGTGCCAGCAGCGTAGAGGGTCTGATGGCGCAGTATTTT.

The chain links TRBV7-3 to TRBJ2-1; the D gene could be TRBD1 or TRBD2 (5 bases each). Trimming took off 1 base at V and 9 bases at J, with 16 bases between the two ends. Looked up from germline, CDR1 is SGHTA and CDR2 is FQGTGA. This CDR3 comprises 15 residues. In nucleotides, the CDR3 is TGTGCCAGCAGCTTAAGTGGGACGACACAAGCTGAGCAGTTCTTC. This gives the protein CASSLSGTTQAEQFF.

This clonotype was detected only once. The CDR3 bases are TGTGCCAGCAGCCTTGGACAACCGGGACTAGCGGGCTCCTACGAGCAGTACTTC. Amino acids: CASSLGQPGLAGSYEQYF. The V and J genes are TRBV4-2 and TRBJ2-7; 12 bases match TRBD2. In germline, CDR1 is LGHNA, CDR2 YNFKEQ. The CDR3 is 18 residues long. The V gene end was trimmed by 4 bases and the J gene end by 0 bases; junction bases not matched to a gene: 10.

A note on this clonotype: Relative to the germline gene, one junction end is altered; a read error may explain this. The V and J genes are TRBV18 and TRBJ2-3; D is perhaps TRBD2 (6 bases). The CDR3 totals 13 residues. Germline loops: CDR1 KGHSH, CDR2 LQKENI. CDR3 coding DNA: TGTGCCAGCGCACCAGGCCTAGCGGATACGCAGTATTTT. The encoded protein is CASAPGLADTQYF.

The DNA of the CDR3 is TGCGCCAGCAGCCAAGATCACACGAAAAATCAGCCCCAGCATTTT. Translating it yields CASSQDHTKNQPQHF. This sequence joins TRBV4-3 and TRBJ1-5; D unclear. The CDR3 has 15 residues. In germline, CDR1 is LGHNA, CDR2 YSLEER. V was trimmed by 0 bases and J by 4 bases, leaving 10 bases between them.

The chain combines TRBV12-5 with TRBJ2-4, with 10 bases identical to TRBD2. The last part of the DNA fits TRBJ2-5 better; the J call may be wrong. Germline CDR1 LGHNT, CDR2 FRNRAP. The CDR3 sequence is 14 residues long. CDR3 sequence reads: CATAATSGKETQYF. The CDR3 DNA reads TGTGCTACCGCGGCCACTAGCGGGAAAGAGACCCAGTACTTC.

This chain joins TRBV11-2 and TRBJ1-6; D possibly corresponds to TRBD1 (5 bases). V was shortened by 8 bases and J by 9 bases, with 17 bases between the two germline ends. Germline V gene data show CDR1 as SGHAT and CDR2 as FQNNGV. This CDR3 is built from 14 residues. CDR3 region: CASRPRQGGSPLHF. The CDR3 region has the DNA TGTGCCAGCCGACCCCGGCAGGGAGGTTCACCCCTCCACTTT.

This chain links TRBV7-2 with TRBJ2-1; 8 bases are shared with TRBD2. The J call may not be correct, given that the DNA end is closer to TRBJ2-7. Germline V gene sequence: CDR1 SGHTA, CDR2 FQGNSA. The CDR3 consists of 13 residues. The CDR3, as DNA: TGTGCCAGCAGCTTCGGCGGGAGGCTCGAGCAGTACTTC. Translating it yields CASSFGGRLEQYF.

This chain links TRBV28 with TRBJ2-5; 7 bases are a match to TRBD2. V lost 4 bases to trimming and J lost 3 bases; unmatched junction nucleotides: 11. The CDR3 covers 16 residues. CDR1 is MDHEN and CDR2 is SYDVKM in the germline V gene. As DNA, the CDR3 is TGTGCCAGCAGTTCGAACCGGGACTACAAGAAAGAGACCCAGTACTTC. Its translation is CASSSNRDYKKETQYF.

This clonotype came up once. This may stem from a read error, because a much larger clone lies one nucleotide away. The chain employs TRBV7-2 and TRBJ2-5; 7 bases map to TRBD2. J lost 11 bases, V lost 0 bases, and 12 bases had no gene match. CDR3 length equals 15 residues. The germline CDR1 and CDR2 sequences are SGHTA and FQGNSA. The DNA of the CDR3 is TGTGCCAGCAGCTTAGCGGGAGGGCGGTACAATGAGCAGTACTTC. Residues: CASSLAGGRYNEQYF. Filled out from reference TRBV7-2 and TRBJ2-5, the complete variable domain reads GAGVSQSPSNKVTEKGKDVELRCDPISGHTALYWYRQSLGQGLEFLIYFQGNSAPDKSGLPSDRFSAERTGGSVSTLTIQRTQQEDSAVYLCASSLAGGRYNEQYFGPGTRLLVL.

The chain joins TRBV20-1 to TRBJ2-3; D perhaps matches TRBD2 (6 bases). V lost 5 bases and J lost 5, with 14 bases in between. Per the germline V gene, CDR1 is DFQATT and CDR2 is SNEGSKA (reference sequence). CDR3 size: 13 residues. In DNA, the CDR3 is TGCAGTGCTGGGGGGAGGCGGAGAGATACGCAGTATTTT. It yields the protein CSAGGRRRDTQYF.

The chain links TRBV5-1 to TRBJ2-5; 8 positions match TRBD1. Germline V gene sequence: CDR1 SGHRS, CDR2 YFSETQ. With V trimmed by 0 bases and J by 4 bases, 8 bases remained unmatched. The CDR3 runs to 16 residues. The CDR3 coding sequence is TGCGCCAGCAGCTTGGCAGGGGACAGGCCAGGAGAGACCCAGTACTTC. Its translation is CASSLAGDRPGETQYF.

This clonotype has only a few counts. The chain joins TRBV28 to TRBJ2-7, with 8 positions matching TRBD2. CDR1 and CDR2 (germline): MDHEN, SYDVKM. Losses at the gene ends were 9 bases for V and 5 bases for J; bases not matched to a gene: 9. This CDR3 spans 13 amino acids. The CDR3 DNA is TGTGCCAGTAGCGGGACGGGTCCCGACGAGCAGTACTTC. Its translation: CASSGTGPDEQYF.

The CDR3 is CSAPGQGSETQYF. CDR3 sequence (DNA): TGCAGTGCACCGGGACAGGGGTCGGAGACCCAGTACTTC. The chain recombines TRBV20-1 with TRBJ2-5, with 10 bases fitting TRBD1. CDR3 length: 13 amino acids. CDR1 and CDR2 (germline): DFQATT, SNEGSKA (reference sequence). V lost 6 bases to trimming and J lost 5 bases; unmatched junction nucleotides: 6.

This clonotype was picked up a small number of times. V usage is TRBV27 and J usage is TRBJ1-1; 9 bases fit TRBD1. This CDR3 has 14 residues. The V and J ends lost 6 bases and 4 bases, in that order; junction bases with no gene match: 6. Per germline, CDR1 MNHEY and CDR2 SMNVEV (reference sequence). The CDR3 bases are TGTGCCAGCAGCCGGGACAGGGAGGTCACTGAAGCTTTCTTT. This gives the protein CASSRDREVTEAFF.

This chain joins TRBV5-1 and TRBJ2-1; 7 bases match TRBD1. The V and J ends lost 4 bases and 10 bases, in that order; junction bases with no gene match: 17. This CDR3 spans 16 amino acids. Per the germline V gene, CDR1 is SGHRS and CDR2 is YFSETQ. CDR3 protein: CASSMRQGSAPGEQFF. CDR3 DNA: TGCGCCAGCAGCATGAGACAGGGTAGTGCCCCCGGCGAGCAGTTCTTC. Combining the CDR3 with reference TRBV5-1 and TRBJ2-1 gives the whole variable domain KAGVTQTPRYLIKTRGQQVTLSCSPISGHRSVSWYQQTPGQGLQFLFEYFSETQRNKGNFPGRFSGRQFSNSRSEMNVSTLELGDSALYLCASSMRQGSAPGEQFFGPGTRLTVL.